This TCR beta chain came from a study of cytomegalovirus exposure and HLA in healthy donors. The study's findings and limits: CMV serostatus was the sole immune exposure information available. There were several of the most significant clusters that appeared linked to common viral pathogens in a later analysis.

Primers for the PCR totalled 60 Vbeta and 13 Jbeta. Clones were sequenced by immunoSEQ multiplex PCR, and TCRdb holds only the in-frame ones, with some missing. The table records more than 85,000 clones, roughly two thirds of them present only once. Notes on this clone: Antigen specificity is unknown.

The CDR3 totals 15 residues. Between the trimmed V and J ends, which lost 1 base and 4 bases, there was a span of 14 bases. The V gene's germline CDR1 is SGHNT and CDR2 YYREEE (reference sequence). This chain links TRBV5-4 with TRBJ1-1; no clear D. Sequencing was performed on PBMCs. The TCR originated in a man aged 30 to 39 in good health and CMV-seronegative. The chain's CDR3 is CASSLNIQIGTEAFF. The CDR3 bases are TGTGCCAGCAGCTTGAATATACAGATCGGCACTGAAGCTTTCTTT. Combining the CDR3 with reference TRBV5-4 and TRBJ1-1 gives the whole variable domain ETGVTQSPTHLIKTRGQQVTLRCSSQSGHNTVSWYQQALGQGPQFIFQYYREEENGRGNFPPRFSGLQFPNYSSELNVNALELDDSALYLCASSLNIQIGTEAFFGQGTRLTVV.